Presented here are 28 T cell receptor beta chains from one specimen sequenced in a study of cytotoxic CD8 clonotypes in ibrutinib-treated CLL. Profiled with immunoSEQ multiplex PCR; TCRdb holds only in-frame clones, not every one. Of 40,000 or so clones listed, less than 85% are singletons. Source: PBMCs, taken at disease progression, from a patient treated with ibrutinib. These receptors were obtained from a human donor with chronic lymphocytic leukemia.

This clone was counted only a few times. J is TRBJ2-7 and V is TRBV5-4, with D unclear. Trimming stripped 1 base from V and 0 bases from J, with 5 bases between. CDR1 is SGHNT and CDR2 is YYREEE in the germline V gene (reference sequence). The CDR3 loop spans 13 amino acids. The CDR3 DNA follows: TGTGCCAGCAGCTTGCCGAGCTCCTACGAGCAGTACTTC. Translation gives CASSLPSSYEQYF.

J is TRBJ1-2 and V is TRBV7-6; 7 bases are a match to TRBD1. This CDR3 region has 15 residues. Germline V lookup: CDR1 SGHVS, CDR2 FNYEAQ. With 4 bases clipped from V and 5 bases from J, the junction kept 10 bases outside the gene matches. The DNA for the CDR3 is TGTGCCAGCAGCTCGCACCGACAGGGAAAGTATGGCTACACCTTC. It codes for CASSSHRQGKYGYTF.

This chain links TRBV4-1 with TRBJ2-3; 7 bases align to TRBD1. V lost 1 base to trimming and J lost 2 bases; unmatched junction nucleotides: 6. Germline CDR1 is MGHRA and CDR2 is YSYEKL. The length of the CDR3 is 16 residues. CDR3 sequence reads: CASSQGLGTVTDTQYF. The CDR3 bases are TGCGCCAGCAGCCAAGGTTTGGGGACAGTCACAGATACGCAGTATTTT.

The rearrangement uses TRBV9 and TRBJ2-2; D ambiguous. Between the trimmed V and J ends, which lost 0 bases and 5 bases, there was a span of 14 bases. The CDR3 has 16 amino acids. Germline CDR1 and CDR2: SGDLS and YYNGEE. The CDR3 sequence is CASSVEESRRTGELFF. The CDR3 DNA reads TGTGCCAGCAGCGTAGAGGAATCCCGAAGAACCGGGGAGCTGTTTTTT.

The J gene is TRBJ2-7, the V gene TRBV5-8; D not resolved. This CDR3 comprises 14 residues. Germline CDR1 reads SGHTS; CDR2 reads YDEGEE. V lost 0 bases and J lost 0, with 7 bases in between. CDR3 amino acids: CASSLARSSYEQYF. CDR3 coding DNA: TGTGCCAGCAGCTTGGCCAGAAGCTCCTACGAGCAGTACTTC.

CDR3 coding DNA: TGTGCCAGCAGCCAGAGGGGGGCGGATGAGCAGTTCTTC. Amino acid sequence: CASSQRGADEQFF. The chain couples TRBV7-9 to TRBJ2-1; D possibly matches TRBD1 or TRBD2 (6 bases each). Per germline, CDR1 SEHNR and CDR2 FQNEAQ (reference sequence). The CDR3 has 13 amino acids. Trimming removed 5 bases from V and 8 bases from J, with 13 bases in between.

This clone was seen a few times. The chain recombines TRBV5-1 with TRBJ1-1; D remains ambiguous. Deletions cut 5 bases from V and 1 base from J, with 3 bases between. Germline V gives CDR1 SGHRS, CDR2 YFSETQ. The CDR3 is 11 residues long. The CDR3 DNA is TGCGCCAGCAGAGAGAACACTGAAGCTTTCTTT. Its translation: CASRENTEAFF.

This chain joins TRBV27 and TRBJ1-6, with TRBD1 identical over 7 bases. CDR3 size: 13 residues. V shed 11 bases, J shed 4 bases, and the junction held 5 bases outside the gene matches. Germline-derived CDR1 and CDR2 are MNHEY and SMNVEV (reference sequence). CDR3: CAGGQSYNSPLHF. CDR3 in DNA: TGTGCCGGGGGACAGTCTTATAATTCACCCCTCCACTTT.

V gene TRBV14 combines with J gene TRBJ2-1, with D perhaps assigned TRBD1 or TRBD2 (5 bases each). This CDR3 has 13 residues. Trimming stripped 1 base from V and 6 bases from J, with 7 bases between. The germline V gene encodes CDR1 SGHDN and CDR2 FVKESK. The CDR3 sequence is CASSQAGSNEQFF. CDR3 sequence (DNA): TGTGCCAGCAGCCAAGCAGGGAGCAATGAGCAGTTCTTC.

Points on this clone: Its ends do not fully match the called genes, so a read error is possible. The chain couples TRBV7-3 to TRBJ2-3; 10 bases line up with TRBD2. The germline CDR1 and CDR2 sequences are SGHTA and FQGTGA. The CDR3 is 12 residues long. In DNA form, the CDR3 reads TGTGCCAGCAGCTTACGGACTAGCGGACCCCTTTTT. Protein: CASSLRTSGPLF. Full variable domain (outside the CDR3, taken from reference TRBV7-3 and TRBJ2-3): GAGVSQTPSNKVTEKGKYVELRCDPISGHTALYWYRQSLGQGPEFLIYFQGTGAADDSGLPNDRFFAVRPEGSVSTLKIQRTERGDSAVYLCASSLRTSGPLFGPGTRLTVL.

This clone came up once. The chain combines TRBV28 with TRBJ2-3, with 8 bases aligning to TRBD2. This CDR3 region has 16 residues. The junction had 9 bases not matched to a gene; V was cut back by 5 bases and J by 2 bases. CDR1 and CDR2 (germline): MDHEN, SYDVKM. As DNA, the CDR3 is TGTGCCAGCAGTCAAAACTCAGCGGGGGACACAGATACGCAGTATTTT. As protein: CASSQNSAGDTDTQYF.

This chain's CDR3 is CASSLAGLSTDTQYF. The CDR3, as DNA: TGTGCCAGCAGCCTAGCGGGCCTTAGCACAGATACGCAGTATTTT. V gene TRBV6-5 combines with J gene TRBJ2-3, with TRBD2 identical over 8 bases. Looked up from germline, CDR1 is MNHEY and CDR2 is SVGAGI. J was trimmed by 0 bases and V by 6 bases; bases with no gene match: 5. The CDR3 has 15 residues.

CDR3 in amino acids: CASSPDRAYEQYF. Here the CDR3 DNA reads TGTGCCAGCAGCCCAGACAGAGCCTACGAGCAGTACTTC. This chain uses TRBV7-3 with TRBJ2-7, with D maybe TRBD1 (5 bases). The CDR3 is 13 residues long. Trimming removed 5 bases at V and 2 bases at J, with 10 bases between. CDR1 is SGHTA, CDR2 FQGTGA, per germline.

This clone was detected only a few times. This rearrangement joins TRBV29-1 to TRBJ1-2, with D tentatively TRBD1 (5 bases). Trimming stripped 0 bases from V and 8 bases from J, with 13 bases between. The V gene's germline CDR1 is SQVTM and CDR2 ANQGSEA. CDR3 size: 13 residues. DNA for the CDR3: TGCAGCGTTGAAGATGCTGGGGGACGCGGCTACACCTTC. Translating it yields CSVEDAGGRGYTF.

This chain uses TRBV13 with TRBJ2-3, with D possibly TRBD1 on 5 matching bases. In germline, CDR1 is PRHDT, CDR2 FYEKMQ (reference sequence). Trimming shortened V by 4 bases and J by 3 bases, and 8 bases separated the two germline ends. The CDR3 sequence is 13 residues long. CDR3 DNA sequence: TGTGCCAGCAGCTCGTACAGGACAGATACGCAGTATTTT. This translates into CASSSYRTDTQYF.

This chain joins TRBV6-5 and TRBJ1-2; 12 nucleotides match TRBD1. Germline CDR1 reads MNHEY; CDR2 reads SVGAGI. V shed 10 bases, J shed 10 bases, and the junction held 7 bases outside the gene matches. CDR3 length equals 12 residues. This CDR3 reads CATHGTGGVYTF. The DNA of the CDR3 is TGTGCCACCCACGGGACAGGGGGCGTCTACACCTTC.

The chain couples TRBV12-5 to TRBJ1-1; possible D gene TRBD1, 6 bases. Germline V gene sequence: CDR1 LGHNT, CDR2 FRNRAP. V lost 5 bases to trimming and J lost 1 base, with 11 bases between them. The CDR3 has 14 amino acids. CDR3 DNA sequence: TGTGCTAGTGGTCCCGGGGGGCAGAACACTGAAGCTTTCTTT. It encodes CASGPGGQNTEAFF.

V usage is TRBV2 and J usage is TRBJ1-5, with 7 bases matching TRBD1. J gave up 0 bases and V 6 bases, and 5 bases lay outside the gene matches. The CDR3 consists of 15 residues. Germline V lookup: CDR1 SNHLY, CDR2 FYNNEI. The CDR3 nucleotides read TGTGCCAGCAGCTCACAGGGGTATAGCAATCAGCCCCAGCATTTT. Translated, it gives CASSSQGYSNQPQHF.

This rearrangement joins TRBV5-1 to TRBJ2-2; D unresolved. The CDR3 length is 16 residues. Germline V CDR1 and CDR2: SGHRS, YFSETQ. The V and J ends lost 0 bases and 0 bases respectively, with 9 bases between them. The CDR3 DNA reads TGCGCCAGCAGCTTGGAAGCGTTCGCGAACACCGGGGAGCTGTTTTTT. Its protein is CASSLEAFANTGELFF.

The chain joins TRBV27 to TRBJ2-7, with 11 positions matching TRBD2. V lost 5 bases to trimming and J lost 3 bases; unmatched junction nucleotides: 6. Germline V gene sequence: CDR1 MNHEY, CDR2 SMNVEV (reference sequence). The CDR3 is 15 residues long. For the CDR3, the DNA is TGTGCCAGCAGTCCGGGACTAGCGGCCTTCTACGAGCAGTACTTC. Its translation is CASSPGLAAFYEQYF.

This rearrangement joins TRBV19 to TRBJ1-1; D is perhaps TRBD1 (5 bases). Per germline, CDR1 LNHDA and CDR2 SQIVND (reference sequence). The V and J ends lost 3 bases and 0 bases respectively, with 17 bases between them. The CDR3 has 17 amino acids. Written as DNA, the CDR3 is TGTGCCAGTAGTATTAGTCGGCAGGGACCGCTGAACACTGAAGCTTTCTTT. It specifies CASSISRQGPLNTEAFF.

The V call is TRBV5-4, the J call TRBJ2-6, with 8 bases matching TRBD1. Germline trimming cut 5 bases from V and 0 bases from J; bases unmatched to any gene: 7. The CDR3 contains 17 residues. CDR1 and CDR2 (germline): SGHNT, YYREEE (reference sequence). CDR3 sequence reads: CASRPPGQASGANVLTF. CDR3 DNA sequence: TGTGCCAGCAGACCACCGGGACAGGCCTCTGGGGCCAACGTCCTGACTTTC. Combining the CDR3 with reference TRBV5-4 and TRBJ2-6 gives the whole variable domain ETGVTQSPTHLIKTRGQQVTLRCSSQSGHNTVSWYQQALGQGPQFIFQYYREEENGRGNFPPRFSGLQFPNYSSELNVNALELDDSALYLCASRPPGQASGANVLTFGAGSRLTVL.

V usage is TRBV6-6 and J usage is TRBJ2-7, with unresolved D. This CDR3 comprises 11 residues. CDR1 is MNHNY and CDR2 is SVGAGI in the germline V gene (reference sequence). Trimming took 6 bases from V and 4 from J, leaving 7 bases between them. In DNA form, the CDR3 reads TGTGCCAGCAGCCGTAGTTACGAGCAGTACTTC. It encodes CASSRSYEQYF.

V gene TRBV19 combines with J gene TRBJ2-2, with a possible D match to TRBD2 (5 bases). Trimming stripped 0 bases from V and 4 bases from J, with 18 bases between. CDR1 is LNHDA and CDR2 is SQIVND in the germline V gene (reference sequence). The CDR3 length is 18 residues. The CDR3 here is CASSIDPRTGRGTGELFF. CDR3 in DNA: TGTGCCAGTAGTATAGATCCGAGGACGGGTCGGGGCACCGGGGAGCTGTTTTTT.

This clone was detected a few times. The gene calls are TRBV6-5 and TRBJ1-2; possibly TRBD1 for D (5 bases). Germline V lookup: CDR1 MNHEY, CDR2 SVGAGI. CDR3 size: 13 residues. V lost 5 bases and J 2 bases, leaving 9 bases between the germline ends. The CDR3 sequence: CASSLDSNYGYTF. Here the CDR3 DNA reads TGTGCCAGCAGTCTCGACAGCAACTATGGCTACACCTTC.

This chain links TRBV18 with TRBJ1-3; no clear D. V lost 4 bases, J lost 0 bases, and 1 base lay in between. This CDR3 spans 12 amino acids. Germline CDR1 is KGHSH and CDR2 is LQKENI. This CDR3 is CASSLSGNTIYF. The DNA for the CDR3 is TGTGCCAGCTCACTCTCTGGAAACACCATATATTTT. The full variable domain, in which reference TRBV18 and TRBJ1-3 provide the parts outside the CDR3, is NAGVMQNPRHLVRRRGQEARLRCSPMKGHSHVYWYRQLPEEGLKFMVYLQKENIIDESGMPKERFSAEFPKEGPSILRIQQVVRGDSAAYFCASSLSGNTIYFGEGSWLTVV.

The J gene is TRBJ2-1, the V gene TRBV7-3; no clear D gene. CDR1 is SGHTA and CDR2 is FQGTGA in the germline V gene. Trimming removed 2 bases at V and 6 bases at J, with 5 bases between. The CDR3 spans 12 residues. CDR3 amino acids: CASSLGLNEQFF. The CDR3 DNA reads as TGTGCCAGCAGCTTAGGCCTCAATGAGCAGTTCTTC.

V usage is TRBV30 and J usage is TRBJ2-7, with 7 bases fitting TRBD1. This CDR3 region has 15 residues. CDR1 and CDR2 from the germline V gene are GTSNPN and SVGIG (reference sequence). Losses at the gene ends were 3 bases for V and 3 bases for J; bases not matched to a gene: 11. The CDR3 region has the DNA TGTGCCTGGAGAAGGGGGCAGGGCACAATCTACGAGCAGTACTTC. Its protein is CAWRRGQGTIYEQYF.